This T cell receptor (beta chain) emerged from a study of blood T cell repertoires in COVID-19. Looking at the study overall: The analysed material was cDNA or gDNA that came from T cells, B-cell-depleted T cells, or PBMCs.

From germline, CDR1 is LNHDA and CDR2 SQIVND (reference sequence). V dropped 7 bases and J dropped 1; count of bases not matched to a gene: 4. The CDR3 is made up of 14 amino acids. Participant ages covered roughly 18 to 89 years across 20 to 25 US areas. Donors in Cohort 3 who had recovered were those with two negative PCRs, healthcare professional clearance, or resolution of their symptoms. Profiled with immunoSEQ multiplex PCR; TCRdb holds only in-frame clones, not every one. This sample has some 510,000 clones, with 88% found just once. The sample comprised PBMCs or T cells enriched from blood (not recorded which). The genes are TRBV19 and TRBJ1-3; 7 bases are a match to TRBD1. This clonotype was obtained from a woman aged 35 to 49 who had recovered from COVID-19. CDR3 residues: CASKQGISGNTIYF. Here the CDR3 DNA reads TGTGCCAGTAAACAGGGGATATCTGGAAACACCATATATTTT.